This TCR beta chain was sequenced during a study of blood T cell repertoires in COVID-19. Study-wide context: From the United States, Italy and Spain came samples of acute and convalescent COVID-19. From T cells, B-cell-depleted T cells, or PBMCs came the material, which was cDNA or gDNA.

Per the study methods: Estimated nucleated cell counts came from reference gene primer amplification. This table comes from immunoSEQ multiplex PCR, and its TCRdb copy is limited to in-frame clones, with some not included. V and J calls plus clone size are reproduced from that table; the DNA served to infer D and trimming. This sample has around 280,000 clones; around 91% occur once, and the top ten carry 1.7%. Participants came from some 26 US areas, aged about 18 to 89 years. Germline V CDR1 and CDR2: KGHSH, LQKENI. The CDR3 spans 12 residues. V lost 2 bases, J lost 11 bases, and 11 bases lay in between.

Source material: PBMCs or T cells enriched from blood (not recorded which). This TCR was recovered from a woman between 18 and 30 years old with acute COVID-19. The V and J genes are TRBV18 and TRBJ2-3, with D perhaps matching TRBD2 (6 bases). The CDR3 bases are TGTGCCAGCTCACCAGCGGGAAAAGGGCAGTATTTT. This sequence encodes CASSPAGKGQYF.